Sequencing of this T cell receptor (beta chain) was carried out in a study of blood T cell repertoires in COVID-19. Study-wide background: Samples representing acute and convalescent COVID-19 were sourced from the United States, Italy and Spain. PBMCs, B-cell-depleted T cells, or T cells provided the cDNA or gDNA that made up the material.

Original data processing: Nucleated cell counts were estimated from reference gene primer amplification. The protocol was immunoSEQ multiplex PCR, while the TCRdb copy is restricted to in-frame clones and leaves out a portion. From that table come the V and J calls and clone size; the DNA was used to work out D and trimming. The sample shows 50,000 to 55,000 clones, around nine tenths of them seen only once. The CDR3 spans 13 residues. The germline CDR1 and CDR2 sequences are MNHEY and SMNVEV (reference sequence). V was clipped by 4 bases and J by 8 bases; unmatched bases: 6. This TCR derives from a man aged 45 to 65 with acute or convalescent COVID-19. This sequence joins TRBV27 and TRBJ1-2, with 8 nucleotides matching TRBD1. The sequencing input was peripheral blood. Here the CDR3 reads CASSSQGAWGYTF. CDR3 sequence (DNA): TGTGCCAGCAGTTCTCAGGGGGCTTGGGGCTACACCTTC.